These 5 T cell receptor beta chains were all obtained from the same sample, sequenced in a study of spatial heterogeneity in lung cancer. Documented time point: sample taken at primary tumor resection. Unsorted whole RNA of tumor, nontumor lung or frozen PBMC was sequenced. TCRdb processed the 5' RACE reads anew with MiXCR; each CDR3 protein has one entry. The sample holds about 85,000 distinct CDR3 sequences, approximately 20% seen once. Here the sequenced sample was PBMCs, taken at surgery. These receptors came from a male donor with early-stage non-small cell lung cancer.

This chain joins TRBV15 and TRBJ2-4; 10 bases map to TRBD2. The CDR3 extends over 18 amino acids. V shed 4 bases, J shed 7 bases, and the junction held 16 bases outside the gene matches. CDR1 is LNHNV, CDR2 YYDKDF, per germline (reference sequence). CDR3 in DNA: TGTGCCACCAGCATGGGGGAATTAGCGGGAGGACTCGGGAACATTCAGTACTTC. It is translated as CATSMGELAGGLGNIQYF.

This clonotype was detected a few times. The chain couples TRBV10-3 to TRBJ2-3, with 10 bases aligning to TRBD1. The CDR3 extends over 16 amino acids. The germline V gene encodes CDR1 ENHRY and CDR2 SYGVKD. With 2 bases clipped from V and 3 bases from J, the junction kept 5 bases outside the gene matches. CDR3 sequence (DNA): TGTGCCATCAGTGAGGGGGACAGGGGTTCGACAGATACGCAGTATTTT. It is translated as CAISEGDRGSTDTQYF.

This clonotype has just one count. The chain recombines TRBV18 with TRBJ2-5; D uncertain. This CDR3 contains 13 residues. The germline V and J ends were trimmed by 3 bases and 2 bases, with 7 bases remaining between them. Looked up from germline, CDR1 is KGHSH and CDR2 is LQKENI. CDR3 nucleotide sequence: TGTGCCAGCTCACCTATGCTACAAGAGACCCAGTACTTC. As protein: CASSPMLQETQYF.

V usage is TRBV10-3 and J usage is TRBJ2-3; 12 bases line up with TRBD2. V trimming: 6 bases; J trimming: 2 bases; junction bases outside the gene matches: 6. Looked up from germline, CDR1 is ENHRY and CDR2 is SYGVKD. This CDR3 contains 16 residues. In DNA, the CDR3 is TGTGCCATCAGCTTGACTAGCGGGGGCTACACAGATACGCAGTATTTT. Translation gives CAISLTSGGYTDTQYF.

This clonotype was observed a handful of times. In DNA, the CDR3 is TGTGCCAGCAGTCCGCGCGGACAGGGCTCCGAGCAGTACTTC. This sequence encodes CASSPRGQGSEQYF. The chain uses TRBV12-3 or TRBV12-4 and TRBJ2-7, with TRBD1 matching 8 bases. V lost 5 bases to trimming and J lost 6 bases; unmatched junction nucleotides: 9. The CDR3 is made up of 14 amino acids.